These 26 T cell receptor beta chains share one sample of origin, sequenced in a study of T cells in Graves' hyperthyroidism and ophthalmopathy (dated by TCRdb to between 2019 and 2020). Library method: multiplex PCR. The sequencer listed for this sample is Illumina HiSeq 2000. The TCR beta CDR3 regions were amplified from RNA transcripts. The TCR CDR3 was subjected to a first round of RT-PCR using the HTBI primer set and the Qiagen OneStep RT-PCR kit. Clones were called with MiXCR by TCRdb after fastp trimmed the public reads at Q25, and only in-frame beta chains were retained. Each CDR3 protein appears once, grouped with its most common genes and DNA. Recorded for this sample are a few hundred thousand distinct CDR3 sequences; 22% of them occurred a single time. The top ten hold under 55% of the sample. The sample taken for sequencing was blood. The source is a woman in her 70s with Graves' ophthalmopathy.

Here the CDR3 reads CASSIPQGAGNTIYF. For the CDR3, the DNA is TGCGCCAGCAGCATACCCCAGGGGGCCGGAAACACCATATATTTT. V usage is TRBV5-1 and J usage is TRBJ1-3; TRBD1 agrees at 8 bases. This CDR3 comprises 15 residues. After removal of 4 bases from V and 4 bases from J, the junction contained 7 bases not matched to a gene. CDR1 and CDR2 from the germline V gene are SGHRS and YFSETQ.

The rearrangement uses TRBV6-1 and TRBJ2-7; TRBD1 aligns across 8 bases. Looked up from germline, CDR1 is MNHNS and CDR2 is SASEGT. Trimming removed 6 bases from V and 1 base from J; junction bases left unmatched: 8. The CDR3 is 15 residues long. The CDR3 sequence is CASSAGTGVSYEQYF. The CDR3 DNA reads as TGTGCCAGCAGCGCCGGGACAGGAGTATCCTACGAGCAGTACTTC.

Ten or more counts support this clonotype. CDR3 nucleotides: TGTGCCAGCATGGGGGGGTCAGGGTGGCCCCAGCATTTT. Protein: CASMGGSGWPQHF. V gene TRBV12-3 or TRBV12-4 combines with J gene TRBJ1-5, with a possible D match to TRBD1 (5 bases). The CDR3 runs to 13 residues. The V end lost 7 bases, the J end lost 9 bases, and 16 bases lay between the germline ends.

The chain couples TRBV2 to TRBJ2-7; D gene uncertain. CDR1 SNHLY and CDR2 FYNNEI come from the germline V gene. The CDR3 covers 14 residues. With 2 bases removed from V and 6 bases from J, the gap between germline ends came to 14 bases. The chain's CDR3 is CASSETVRLPEQYF. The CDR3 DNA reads TGTGCCAGCAGTGAAACGGTTCGGCTTCCCGAGCAGTACTTC.

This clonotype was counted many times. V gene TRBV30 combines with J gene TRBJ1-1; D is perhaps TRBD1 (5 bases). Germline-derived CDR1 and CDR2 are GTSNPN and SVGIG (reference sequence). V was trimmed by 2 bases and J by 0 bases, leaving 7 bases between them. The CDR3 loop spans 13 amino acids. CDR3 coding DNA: TGTGCCTGGAGTCCGACAGTGAACACTGAAGCTTTCTTT. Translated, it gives CAWSPTVNTEAFF.

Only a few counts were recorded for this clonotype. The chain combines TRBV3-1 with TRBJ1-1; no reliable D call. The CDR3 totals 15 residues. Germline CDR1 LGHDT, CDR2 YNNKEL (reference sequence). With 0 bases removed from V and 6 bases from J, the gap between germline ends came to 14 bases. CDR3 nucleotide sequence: TGTGCCAGCAGCCAAGATCTATCGACCGGCGCTGAAGCTTTCTTT. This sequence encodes CASSQDLSTGAEAFF.

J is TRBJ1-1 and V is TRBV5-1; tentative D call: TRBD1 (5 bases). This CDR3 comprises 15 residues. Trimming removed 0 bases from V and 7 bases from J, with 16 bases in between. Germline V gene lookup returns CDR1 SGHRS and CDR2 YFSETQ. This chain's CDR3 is CASSLEGPLYVEAFF. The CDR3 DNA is TGCGCCAGCAGCTTGGAGGGGCCACTCTACGTTGAAGCTTTCTTT.

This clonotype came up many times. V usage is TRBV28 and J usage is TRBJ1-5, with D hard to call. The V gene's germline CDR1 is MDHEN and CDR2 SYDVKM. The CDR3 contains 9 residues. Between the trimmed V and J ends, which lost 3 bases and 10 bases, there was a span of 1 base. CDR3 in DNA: TGTGCCAGCAGTTTTCCCCAGCATTTT. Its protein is CASSFPQHF.

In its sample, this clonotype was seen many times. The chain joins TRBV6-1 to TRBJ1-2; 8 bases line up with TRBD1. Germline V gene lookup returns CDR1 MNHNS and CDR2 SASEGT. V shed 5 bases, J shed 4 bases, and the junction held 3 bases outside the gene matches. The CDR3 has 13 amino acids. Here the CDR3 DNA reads TGTGCCAGCAGTATGGACAGGGCCTATGGCTACACCTTC. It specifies CASSMDRAYGYTF.

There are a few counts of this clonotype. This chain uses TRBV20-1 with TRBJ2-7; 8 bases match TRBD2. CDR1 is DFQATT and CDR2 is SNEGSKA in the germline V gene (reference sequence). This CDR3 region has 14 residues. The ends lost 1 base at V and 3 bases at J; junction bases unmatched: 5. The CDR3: CSARALADNYEQYF. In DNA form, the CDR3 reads TGCAGTGCTAGAGCACTAGCGGATAACTACGAGCAGTACTTC.

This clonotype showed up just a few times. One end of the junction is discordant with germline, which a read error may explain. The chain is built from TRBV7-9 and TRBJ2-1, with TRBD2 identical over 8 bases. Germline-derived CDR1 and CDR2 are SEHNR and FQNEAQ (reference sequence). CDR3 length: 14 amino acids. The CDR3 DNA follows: TGTGCCAACAGCTTAGCGGGGTGGTGGGATGAGCAGTTCTTC. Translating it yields CANSLAGWWDEQFF.

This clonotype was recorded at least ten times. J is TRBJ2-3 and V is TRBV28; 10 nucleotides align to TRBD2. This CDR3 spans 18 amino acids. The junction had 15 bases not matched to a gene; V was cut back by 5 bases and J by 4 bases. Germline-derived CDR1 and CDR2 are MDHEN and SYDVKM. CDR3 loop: CASSSYYHASGRPDTQYF. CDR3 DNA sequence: TGTGCCAGCAGTAGTTATTACCACGCTAGCGGGAGACCAGATACGCAGTATTTT.

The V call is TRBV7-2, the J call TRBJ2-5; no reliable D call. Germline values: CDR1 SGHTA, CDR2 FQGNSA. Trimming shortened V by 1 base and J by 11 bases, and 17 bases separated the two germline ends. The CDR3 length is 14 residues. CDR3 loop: CASSLEIRNYPQYF. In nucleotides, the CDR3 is TGTGCCAGCAGCTTAGAGATTCGGAACTACCCACAGTACTTC.

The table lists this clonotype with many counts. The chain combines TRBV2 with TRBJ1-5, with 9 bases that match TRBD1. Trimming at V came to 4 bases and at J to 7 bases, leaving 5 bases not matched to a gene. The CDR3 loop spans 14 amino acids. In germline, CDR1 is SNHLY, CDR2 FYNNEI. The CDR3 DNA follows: TGTGCCAGCAGTGGGGGACAGGGTAAACAGCCCCAGCATTTT. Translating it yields CASSGGQGKQPQHF.

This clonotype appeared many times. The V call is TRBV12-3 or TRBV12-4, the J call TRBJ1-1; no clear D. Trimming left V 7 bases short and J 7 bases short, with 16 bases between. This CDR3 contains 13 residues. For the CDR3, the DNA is TGTGCCAGCAAGTTTTTTGAGGCGGGTGAAGCTTTCTTT. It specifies CASKFFEAGEAFF.

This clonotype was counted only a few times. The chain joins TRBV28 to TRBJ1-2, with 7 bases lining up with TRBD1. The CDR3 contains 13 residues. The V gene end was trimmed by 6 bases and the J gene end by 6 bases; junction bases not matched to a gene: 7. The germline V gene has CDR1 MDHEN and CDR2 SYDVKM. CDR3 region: CASSPDRFHGYTF. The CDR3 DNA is TGTGCCAGCAGCCCGGACAGGTTCCATGGCTACACCTTC.

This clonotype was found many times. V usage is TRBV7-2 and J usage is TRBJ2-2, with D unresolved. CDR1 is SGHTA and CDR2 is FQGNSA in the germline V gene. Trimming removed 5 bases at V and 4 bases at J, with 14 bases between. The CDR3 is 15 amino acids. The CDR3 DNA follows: TGTGCCAGCAGCCCCCGAGGACCGCTCACCGGGGAGCTGTTTTTT. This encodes CASSPRGPLTGELFF.

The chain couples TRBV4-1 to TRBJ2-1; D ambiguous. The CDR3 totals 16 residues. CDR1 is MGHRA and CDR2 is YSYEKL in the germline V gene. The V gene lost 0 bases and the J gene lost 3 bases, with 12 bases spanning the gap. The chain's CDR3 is CASSQDRSSRYNEQFF. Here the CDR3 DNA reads TGCGCCAGCAGCCAAGATCGGAGTTCCCGCTACAATGAGCAGTTCTTC.

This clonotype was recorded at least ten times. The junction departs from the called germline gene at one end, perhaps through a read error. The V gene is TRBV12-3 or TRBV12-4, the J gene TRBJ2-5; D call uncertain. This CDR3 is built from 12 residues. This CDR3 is CASGFTQETQYF. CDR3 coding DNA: TGTGCCAGCGGTTTTACGCAAGAGACCCAGTACTTC.

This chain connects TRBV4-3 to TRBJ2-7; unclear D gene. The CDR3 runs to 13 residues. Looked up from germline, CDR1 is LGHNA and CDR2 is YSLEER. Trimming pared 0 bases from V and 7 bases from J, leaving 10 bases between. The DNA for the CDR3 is TGCGCCAGCAGCCAAGATGTGGGGTGGGAGCAGTACTTC. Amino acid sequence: CASSQDVGWEQYF.

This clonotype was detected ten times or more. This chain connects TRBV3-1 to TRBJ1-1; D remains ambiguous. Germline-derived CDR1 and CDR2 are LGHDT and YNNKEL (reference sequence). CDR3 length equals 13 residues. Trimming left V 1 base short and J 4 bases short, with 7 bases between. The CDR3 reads CASSQGVFTEAFF. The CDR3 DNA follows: TGTGCCAGCAGCCAAGGGGTATTCACTGAAGCTTTCTTT.

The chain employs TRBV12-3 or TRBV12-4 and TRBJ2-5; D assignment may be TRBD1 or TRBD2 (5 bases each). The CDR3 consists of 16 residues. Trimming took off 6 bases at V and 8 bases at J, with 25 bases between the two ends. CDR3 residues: CASRLGGKRSQVTQYF. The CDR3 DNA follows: TGTGCCAGCAGGTTGGGCGGCAAGCGGTCACAGGTAACCCAGTACTTC.

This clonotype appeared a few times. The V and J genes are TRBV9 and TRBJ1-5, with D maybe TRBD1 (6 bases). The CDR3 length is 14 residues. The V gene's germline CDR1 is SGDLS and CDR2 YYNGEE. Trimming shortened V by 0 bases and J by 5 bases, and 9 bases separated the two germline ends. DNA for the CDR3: TGTGCCAGCAGCGTAGGGGACATTTATCAGCCCCAGCATTTT. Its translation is CASSVGDIYQPQHF.

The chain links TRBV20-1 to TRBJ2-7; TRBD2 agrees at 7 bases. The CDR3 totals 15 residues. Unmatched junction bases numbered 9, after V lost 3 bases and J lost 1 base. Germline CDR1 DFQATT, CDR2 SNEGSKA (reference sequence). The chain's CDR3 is CSASDRGSLSYEQYV. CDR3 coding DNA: TGCAGTGCTAGCGATCGCGGGAGTTTGTCCTACGAGCAGTACGTC.

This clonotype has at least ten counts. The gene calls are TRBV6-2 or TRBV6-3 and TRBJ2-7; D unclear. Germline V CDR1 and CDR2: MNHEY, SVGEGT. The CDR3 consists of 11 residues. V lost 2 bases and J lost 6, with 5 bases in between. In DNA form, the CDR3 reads TGTGCCAGCAGTTACACCGCCGAGCAGTACTTC. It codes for CASSYTAEQYF.

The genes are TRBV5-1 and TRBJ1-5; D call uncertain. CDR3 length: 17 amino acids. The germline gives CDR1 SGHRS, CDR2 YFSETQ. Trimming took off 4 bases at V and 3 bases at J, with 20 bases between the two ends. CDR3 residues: CASSPYPRTGPNQPQHF. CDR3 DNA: TGCGCCAGCAGCCCGTACCCCAGGACGGGCCCCAATCAGCCCCAGCATTTT.